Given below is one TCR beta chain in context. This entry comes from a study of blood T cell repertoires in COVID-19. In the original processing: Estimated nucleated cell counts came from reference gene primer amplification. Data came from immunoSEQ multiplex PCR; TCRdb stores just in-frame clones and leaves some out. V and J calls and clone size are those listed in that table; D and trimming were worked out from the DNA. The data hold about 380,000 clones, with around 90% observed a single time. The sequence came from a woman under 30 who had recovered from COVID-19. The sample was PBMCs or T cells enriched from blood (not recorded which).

CDR3 in amino acids: CAISESGQGRSGNTIYF. CDR3 DNA sequence: TGTGCCATCAGTGAGTCCGGACAGGGCCGCTCTGGAAACACCATATATTTT. V gene TRBV10-3 combines with J gene TRBJ1-3, with 8 bases matching TRBD1. The CDR3 runs to 17 residues. Unmatched junction bases numbered 4, after V lost 0 bases and J lost 0 bases. From germline, CDR1 is ENHRY and CDR2 SYGVKD.